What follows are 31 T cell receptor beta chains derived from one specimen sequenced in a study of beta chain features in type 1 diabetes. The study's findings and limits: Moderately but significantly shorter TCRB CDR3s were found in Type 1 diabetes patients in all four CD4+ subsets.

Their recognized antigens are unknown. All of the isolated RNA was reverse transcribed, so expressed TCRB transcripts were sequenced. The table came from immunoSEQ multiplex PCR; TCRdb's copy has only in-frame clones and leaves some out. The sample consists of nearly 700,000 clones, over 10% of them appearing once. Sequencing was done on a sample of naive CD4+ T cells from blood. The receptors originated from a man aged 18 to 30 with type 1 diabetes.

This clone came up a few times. DNA of the CDR3: TGTGCCAGCAGTCCACAGGATAACACTGAAGCTTTCTTT. Translated: CASSPQDNTEAFF. The rearrangement joins TRBV6-5 to TRBJ1-1; D perhaps matches TRBD1 (5 bases). Trimming left V 5 bases short and J 2 bases short, with 9 bases between. The CDR3 is 13 residues long. From germline, CDR1 is MNHEY and CDR2 SVGAGI.

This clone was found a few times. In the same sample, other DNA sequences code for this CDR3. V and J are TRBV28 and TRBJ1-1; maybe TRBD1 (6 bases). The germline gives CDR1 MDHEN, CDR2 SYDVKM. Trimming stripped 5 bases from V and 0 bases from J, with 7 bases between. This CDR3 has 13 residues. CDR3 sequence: CASSRTVNTEAFF. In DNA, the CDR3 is TGTGCCAGCAGTCGGACAGTGAACACTGAAGCTTTCTTT.

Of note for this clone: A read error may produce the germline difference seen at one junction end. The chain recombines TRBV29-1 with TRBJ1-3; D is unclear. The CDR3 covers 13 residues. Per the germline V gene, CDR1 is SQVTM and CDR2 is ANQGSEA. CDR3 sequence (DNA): TGCAGCGTAGAAGGACGGAATGGAAACACCATATATTTT. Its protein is CSVEGRNGNTIYF.

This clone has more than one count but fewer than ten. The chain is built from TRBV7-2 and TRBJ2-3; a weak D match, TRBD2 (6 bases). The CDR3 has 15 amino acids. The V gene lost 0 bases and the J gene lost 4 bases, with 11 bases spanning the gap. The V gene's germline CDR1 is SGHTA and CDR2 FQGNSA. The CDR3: CASSLAGGLADTQYF. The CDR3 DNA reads TGTGCCAGCAGCTTAGCTGGGGGGTTGGCAGATACGCAGTATTTT.

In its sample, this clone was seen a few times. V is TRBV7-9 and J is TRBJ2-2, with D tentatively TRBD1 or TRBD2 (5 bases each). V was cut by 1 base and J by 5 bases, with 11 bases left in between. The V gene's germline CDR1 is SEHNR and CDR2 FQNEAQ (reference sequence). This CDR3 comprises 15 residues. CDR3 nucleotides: TGTGCCAGCAGCTTAGGGGACGCGAGGACCGGGGAGCTGTTTTTT. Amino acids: CASSLGDARTGELFF.

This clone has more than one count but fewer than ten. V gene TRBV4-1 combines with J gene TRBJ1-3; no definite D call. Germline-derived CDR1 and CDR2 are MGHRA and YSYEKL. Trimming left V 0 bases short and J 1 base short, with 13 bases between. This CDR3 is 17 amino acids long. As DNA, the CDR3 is TGCGCCAGCAGCCAAGAAGGGCCCGGAGGGTCTGGAAACACCATATATTTT. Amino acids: CASSQEGPGGSGNTIYF.

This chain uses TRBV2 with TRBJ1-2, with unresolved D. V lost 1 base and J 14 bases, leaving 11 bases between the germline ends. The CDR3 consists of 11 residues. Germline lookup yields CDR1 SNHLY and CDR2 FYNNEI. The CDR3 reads CASSEGARITF. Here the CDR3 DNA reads TGTGCCAGCAGTGAAGGGGCCCGCATTACCTTC.

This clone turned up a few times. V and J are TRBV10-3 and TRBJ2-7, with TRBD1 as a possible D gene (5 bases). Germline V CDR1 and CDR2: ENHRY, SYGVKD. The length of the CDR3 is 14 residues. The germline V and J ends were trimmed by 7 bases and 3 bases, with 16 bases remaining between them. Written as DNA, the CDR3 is TGTGCCATCACCGGGTCCGACAGTAGCTACGAGCAGTACTTC. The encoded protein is CAITGSDSSYEQYF.

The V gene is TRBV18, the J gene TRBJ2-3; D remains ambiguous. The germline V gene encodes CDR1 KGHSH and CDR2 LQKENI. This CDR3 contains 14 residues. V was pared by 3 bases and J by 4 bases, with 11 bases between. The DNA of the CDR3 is TGTGCCAGCTCACCCCCAGCGTTGTCAGATACGCAGTATTTT. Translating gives CASSPPALSDTQYF.

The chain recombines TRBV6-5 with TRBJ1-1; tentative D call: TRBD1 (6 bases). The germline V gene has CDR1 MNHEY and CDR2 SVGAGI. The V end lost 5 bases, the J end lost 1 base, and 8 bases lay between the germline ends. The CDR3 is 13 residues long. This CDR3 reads CASSVRGNTEAFF. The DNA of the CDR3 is TGTGCCAGCAGTGTCAGGGGGAACACTGAAGCTTTCTTT.

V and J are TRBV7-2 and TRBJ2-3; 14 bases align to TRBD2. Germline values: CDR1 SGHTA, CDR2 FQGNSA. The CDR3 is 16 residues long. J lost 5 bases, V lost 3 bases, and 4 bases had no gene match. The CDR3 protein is CASSFRLAGGQDTQYF. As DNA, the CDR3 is TGTGCCAGCAGCTTCAGACTAGCGGGGGGGCAAGATACGCAGTATTTT.

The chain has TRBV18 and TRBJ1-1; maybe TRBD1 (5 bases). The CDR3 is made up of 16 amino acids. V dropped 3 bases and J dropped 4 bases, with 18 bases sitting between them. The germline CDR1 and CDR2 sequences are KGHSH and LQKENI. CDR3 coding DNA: TGTGCCAGCTCACCCCTAACAGGAGTGGCCGGCACTGAAGCTTTCTTT. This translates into CASSPLTGVAGTEAFF. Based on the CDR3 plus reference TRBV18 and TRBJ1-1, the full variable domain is NAGVMQNPRHLVRRRGQEARLRCSPMKGHSHVYWYRQLPEEGLKFMVYLQKENIIDESGMPKERFSAEFPKEGPSILRIQQVVRGDSAAYFCASSPLTGVAGTEAFFGQGTRLTVV.

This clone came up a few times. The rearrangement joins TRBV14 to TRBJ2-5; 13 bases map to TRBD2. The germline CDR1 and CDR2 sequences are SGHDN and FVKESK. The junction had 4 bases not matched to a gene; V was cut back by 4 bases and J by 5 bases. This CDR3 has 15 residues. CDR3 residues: CASSPTSGGRETQYF. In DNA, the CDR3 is TGTGCCAGCAGCCCGACTAGCGGGGGGCGCGAGACCCAGTACTTC. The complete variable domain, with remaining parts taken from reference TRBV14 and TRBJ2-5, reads EAGVTQFPSHSVIEKGQTVTLRCDPISGHDNLYWYRRVMGKEIKFLLHFVKESKQDESGMPNNRFLAERTGGTYSTLKVQPAELEDSGVYFCASSPTSGGRETQYFGPGTRLLVL.

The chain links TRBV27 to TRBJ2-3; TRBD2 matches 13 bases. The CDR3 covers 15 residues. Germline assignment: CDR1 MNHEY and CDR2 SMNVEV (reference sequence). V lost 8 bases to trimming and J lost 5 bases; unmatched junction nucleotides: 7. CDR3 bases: TGTGCCAGCCGGAGGGGACTAGCGGGGCGAGATACGCAGTATTTT. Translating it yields CASRRGLAGRDTQYF.

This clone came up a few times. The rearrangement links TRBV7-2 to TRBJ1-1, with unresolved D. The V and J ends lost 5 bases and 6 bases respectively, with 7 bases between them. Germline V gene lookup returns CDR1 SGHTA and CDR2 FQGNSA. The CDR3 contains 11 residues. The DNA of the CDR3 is TGTGCCAGCAGCCCTCTATCTGAAGCTTTCTTT. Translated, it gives CASSPLSEAFF. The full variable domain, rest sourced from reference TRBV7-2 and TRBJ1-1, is GAGVSQSPSNKVTEKGKDVELRCDPISGHTALYWYRQSLGQGLEFLIYFQGNSAPDKSGLPSDRFSAERTGGSVSTLTIQRTQQEDSAVYLCASSPLSEAFFGQGTRLTVV.

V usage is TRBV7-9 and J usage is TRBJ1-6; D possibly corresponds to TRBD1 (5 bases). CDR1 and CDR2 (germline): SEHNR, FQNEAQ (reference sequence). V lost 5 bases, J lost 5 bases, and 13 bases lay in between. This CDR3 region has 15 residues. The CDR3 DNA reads TGTGCCAGCAGCCCGCTCTGGGGGGATAATTCACCCCTCCACTTT. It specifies CASSPLWGDNSPLHF.

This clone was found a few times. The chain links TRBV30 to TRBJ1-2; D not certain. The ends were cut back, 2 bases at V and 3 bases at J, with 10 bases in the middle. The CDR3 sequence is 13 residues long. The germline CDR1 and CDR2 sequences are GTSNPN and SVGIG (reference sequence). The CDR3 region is CAWSMGWYYGYTF. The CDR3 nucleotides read TGTGCCTGGAGTATGGGATGGTACTATGGCTACACCTTC.

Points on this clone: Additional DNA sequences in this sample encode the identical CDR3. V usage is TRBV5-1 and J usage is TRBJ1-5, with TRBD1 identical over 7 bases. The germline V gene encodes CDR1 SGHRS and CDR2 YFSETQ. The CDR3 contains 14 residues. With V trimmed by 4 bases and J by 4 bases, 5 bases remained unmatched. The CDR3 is CASSPGTENQPQHF. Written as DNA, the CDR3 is TGCGCCAGCAGCCCAGGGACAGAAAATCAGCCCCAGCATTTT.

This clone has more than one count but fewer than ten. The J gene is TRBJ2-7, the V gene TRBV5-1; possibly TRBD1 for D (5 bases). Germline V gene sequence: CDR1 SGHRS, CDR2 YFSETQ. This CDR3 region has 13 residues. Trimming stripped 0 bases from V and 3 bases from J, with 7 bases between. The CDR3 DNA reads TGCGCCAGCAGCTTGGGGACACTCTACGAGCAGTACTTC. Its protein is CASSLGTLYEQYF.

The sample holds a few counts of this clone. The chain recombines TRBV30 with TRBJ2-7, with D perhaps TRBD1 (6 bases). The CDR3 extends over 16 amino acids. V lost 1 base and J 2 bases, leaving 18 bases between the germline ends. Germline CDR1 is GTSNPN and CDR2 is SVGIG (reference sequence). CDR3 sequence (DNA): TGTGCCTGGAGTGCTCAGGGGACCCAAACACCCTACGAGCAGTACTTC. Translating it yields CAWSAQGTQTPYEQYF.

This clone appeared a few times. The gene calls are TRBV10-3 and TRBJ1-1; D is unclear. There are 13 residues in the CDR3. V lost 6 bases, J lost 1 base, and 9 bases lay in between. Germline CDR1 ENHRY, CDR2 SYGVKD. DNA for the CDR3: TGTGCCATCAGGGACGTGGGGAACACTGAAGCTTTCTTT. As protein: CAIRDVGNTEAFF.

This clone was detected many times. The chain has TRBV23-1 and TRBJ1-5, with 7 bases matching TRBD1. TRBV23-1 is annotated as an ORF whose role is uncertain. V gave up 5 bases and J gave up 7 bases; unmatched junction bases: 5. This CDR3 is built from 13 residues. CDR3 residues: CASSFGTVQPQHF. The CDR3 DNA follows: TGCGCCAGCAGTTTCGGGACAGTCCAGCCCCAGCATTTT.

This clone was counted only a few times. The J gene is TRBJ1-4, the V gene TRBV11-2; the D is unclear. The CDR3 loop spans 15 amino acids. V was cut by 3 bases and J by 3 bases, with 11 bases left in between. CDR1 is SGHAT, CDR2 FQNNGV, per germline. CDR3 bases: TGTGCCAGCAGCTTTTCTGGCAGTCCTAATGAAAAACTGTTTTTT. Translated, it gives CASSFSGSPNEKLFF.

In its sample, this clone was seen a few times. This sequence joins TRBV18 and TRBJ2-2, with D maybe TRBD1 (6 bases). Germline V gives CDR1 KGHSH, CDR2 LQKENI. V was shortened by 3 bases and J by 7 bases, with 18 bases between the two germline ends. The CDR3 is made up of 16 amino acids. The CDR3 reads CASSPNRDTWSGELFF. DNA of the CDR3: TGTGCCAGCTCACCTAACCGGGACACCTGGAGCGGGGAGCTGTTTTTT.

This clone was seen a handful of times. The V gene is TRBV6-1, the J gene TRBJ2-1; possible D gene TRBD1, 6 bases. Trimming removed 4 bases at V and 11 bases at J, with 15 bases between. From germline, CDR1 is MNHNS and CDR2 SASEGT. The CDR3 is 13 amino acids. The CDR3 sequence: CASSGPTGTKQFF. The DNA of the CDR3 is TGTGCCAGCAGTGGGCCAACTGGGACAAAGCAGTTCTTC.

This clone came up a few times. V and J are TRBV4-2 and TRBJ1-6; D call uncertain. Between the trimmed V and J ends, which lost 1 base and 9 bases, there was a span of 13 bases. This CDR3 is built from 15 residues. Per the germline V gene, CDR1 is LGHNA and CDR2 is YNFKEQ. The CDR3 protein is CASSQGYSDGSPLHF. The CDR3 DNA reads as TGTGCCAGCAGCCAAGGGTACTCTGACGGTTCACCCCTCCACTTT.

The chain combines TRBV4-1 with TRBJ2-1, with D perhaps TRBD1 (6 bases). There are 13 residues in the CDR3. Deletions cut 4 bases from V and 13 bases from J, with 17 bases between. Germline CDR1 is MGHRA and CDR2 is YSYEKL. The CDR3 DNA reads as TGCGCCAGCAGCCCCATGACAGGAGCCCTCCAGTTCTTC. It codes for CASSPMTGALQFF.

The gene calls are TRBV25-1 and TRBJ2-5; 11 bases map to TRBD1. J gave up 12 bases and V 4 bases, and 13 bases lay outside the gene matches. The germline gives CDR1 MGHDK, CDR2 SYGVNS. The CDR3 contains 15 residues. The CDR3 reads CASSGMDRGQGEKYF. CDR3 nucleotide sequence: TGTGCCAGCAGTGGTATGGACAGGGGGCAGGGGGAGAAGTACTTC.

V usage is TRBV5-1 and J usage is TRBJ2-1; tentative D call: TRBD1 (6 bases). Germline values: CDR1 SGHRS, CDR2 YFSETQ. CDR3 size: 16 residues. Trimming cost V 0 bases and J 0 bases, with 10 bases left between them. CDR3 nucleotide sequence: TGCGCCAGCAGCTTGGGTGGGACATACTCCTACAATGAGCAGTTCTTC. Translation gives CASSLGGTYSYNEQFF.

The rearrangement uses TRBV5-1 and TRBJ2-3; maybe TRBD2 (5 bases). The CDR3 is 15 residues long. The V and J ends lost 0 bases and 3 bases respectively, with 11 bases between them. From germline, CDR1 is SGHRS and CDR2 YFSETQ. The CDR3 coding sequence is TGCGCCAGCAGCTTGGCCGGGAAGGGAACAGATACGCAGTATTTT. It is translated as CASSLAGKGTDTQYF.

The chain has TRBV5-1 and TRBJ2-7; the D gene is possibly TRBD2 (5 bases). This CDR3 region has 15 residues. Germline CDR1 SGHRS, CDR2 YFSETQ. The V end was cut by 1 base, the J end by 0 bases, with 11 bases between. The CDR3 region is CASSLSAGASYEQYF. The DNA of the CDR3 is TGCGCCAGCAGCTTGAGTGCGGGCGCCTCCTACGAGCAGTACTTC.